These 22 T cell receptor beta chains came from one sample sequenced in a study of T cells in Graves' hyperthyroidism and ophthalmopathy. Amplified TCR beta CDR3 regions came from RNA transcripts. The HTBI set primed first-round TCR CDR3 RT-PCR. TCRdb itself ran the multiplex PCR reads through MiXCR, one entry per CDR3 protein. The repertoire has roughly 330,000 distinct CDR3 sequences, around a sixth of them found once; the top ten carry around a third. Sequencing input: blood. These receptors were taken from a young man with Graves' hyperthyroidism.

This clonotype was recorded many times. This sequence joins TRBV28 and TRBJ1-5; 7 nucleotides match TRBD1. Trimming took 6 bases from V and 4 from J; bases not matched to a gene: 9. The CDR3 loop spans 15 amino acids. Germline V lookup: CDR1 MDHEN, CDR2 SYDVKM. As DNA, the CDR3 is TGTGCCAGCAGCCTCCAGGGACAGCGGAATCAGCCCCAGCATTTT. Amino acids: CASSLQGQRNQPQHF.

The CDR3 reads CASLGDSYEQYF. CDR3 bases: TGTGCCAGTTTAGGGGACTCCTACGAGCAGTACTTC. V and J are TRBV19 and TRBJ2-7; D is possibly TRBD1 (5 bases). V shed 8 bases and J shed 0 bases, with 8 bases lying between them. Germline values: CDR1 LNHDA, CDR2 SQIVND (reference sequence). The CDR3 has 12 amino acids.

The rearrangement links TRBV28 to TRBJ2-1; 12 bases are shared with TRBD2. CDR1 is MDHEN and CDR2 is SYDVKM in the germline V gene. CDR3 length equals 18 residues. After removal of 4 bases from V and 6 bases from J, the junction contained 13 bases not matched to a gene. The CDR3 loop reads CASSSPRISSGGGNEQFF. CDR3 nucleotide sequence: TGTGCCAGCAGTTCCCCCAGAATTTCTAGCGGGGGGGGCAATGAGCAGTTCTTC.

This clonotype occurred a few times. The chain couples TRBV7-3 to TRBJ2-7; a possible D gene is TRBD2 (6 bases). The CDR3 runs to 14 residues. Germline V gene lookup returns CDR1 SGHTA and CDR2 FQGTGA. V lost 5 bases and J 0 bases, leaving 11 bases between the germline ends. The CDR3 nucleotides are TGTGCCAGCAGCCCGGAGGGAAGCTCCTACGAGCAGTACTTC. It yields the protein CASSPEGSSYEQYF.

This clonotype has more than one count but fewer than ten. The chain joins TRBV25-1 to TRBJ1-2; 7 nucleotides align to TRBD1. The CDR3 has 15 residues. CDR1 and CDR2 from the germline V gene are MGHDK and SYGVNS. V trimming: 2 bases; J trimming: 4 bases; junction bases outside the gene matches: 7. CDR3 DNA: TGTGCCAGCAGTGAACCCGGGACAGCGCTCTATGGCTACACCTTC. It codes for CASSEPGTALYGYTF.

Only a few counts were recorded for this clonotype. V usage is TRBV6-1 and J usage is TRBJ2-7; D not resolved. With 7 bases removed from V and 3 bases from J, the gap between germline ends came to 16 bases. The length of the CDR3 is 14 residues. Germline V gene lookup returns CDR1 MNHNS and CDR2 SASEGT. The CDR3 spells CASTTRRLYYEQYF. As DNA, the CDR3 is TGTGCCAGCACCACGAGGCGGTTATACTACGAGCAGTACTTC.

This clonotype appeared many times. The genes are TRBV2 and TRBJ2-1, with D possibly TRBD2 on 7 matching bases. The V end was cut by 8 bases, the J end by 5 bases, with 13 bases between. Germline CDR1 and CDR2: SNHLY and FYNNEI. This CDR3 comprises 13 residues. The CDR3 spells CASEGGLHNEQFF. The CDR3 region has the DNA TGTGCCAGCGAGGGGGGGCTTCACAATGAGCAGTTCTTC. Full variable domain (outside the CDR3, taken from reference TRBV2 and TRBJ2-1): EPEVTQTPSHQVTQMGQEVILRCVPISNHLYFYWYRQILGQKVEFLVSFYNNEISEKSEIFDDQFSVERPDGSNFTLKIRSTKLEDSAMYFCASEGGLHNEQFFGPGTRLTVL.

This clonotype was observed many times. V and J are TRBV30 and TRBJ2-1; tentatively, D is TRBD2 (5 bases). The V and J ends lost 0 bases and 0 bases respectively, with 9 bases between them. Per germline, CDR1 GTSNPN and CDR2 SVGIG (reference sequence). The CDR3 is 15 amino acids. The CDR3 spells CAWSVGGFSYNEQFF. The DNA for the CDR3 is TGTGCCTGGAGTGTAGGCGGGTTCTCCTACAATGAGCAGTTCTTC.

The CDR3 is CSERQGTYNEQFF. The CDR3 region has the DNA TGCAGCGAACGACAGGGAACCTACAATGAGCAGTTCTTC. The chain employs TRBV29-1 and TRBJ2-1; 7 nucleotides align to TRBD1. Germline assignment: CDR1 SQVTM and CDR2 ANQGSEA. This CDR3 is built from 13 residues. J gave up 2 bases and V 7 bases, and 5 bases lay outside the gene matches.

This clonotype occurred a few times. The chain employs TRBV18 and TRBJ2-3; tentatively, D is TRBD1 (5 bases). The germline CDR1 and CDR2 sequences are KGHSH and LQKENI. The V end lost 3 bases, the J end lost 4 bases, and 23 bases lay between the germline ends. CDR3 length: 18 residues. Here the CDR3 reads CASSPDGSHGPTADTQYF. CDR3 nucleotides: TGTGCCAGCTCACCGGACGGGTCTCATGGGCCGACAGCAGATACGCAGTATTTT.

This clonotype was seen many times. The CDR3 sequence: CAWRLTSSGNTIYF. The CDR3 nucleotides are TGTGCCTGGAGATTGACAAGCTCTGGAAACACCATATATTTT. This sequence joins TRBV30 and TRBJ1-3; D ambiguous. V was shortened by 3 bases and J by 0 bases, with 9 bases between the two germline ends. The CDR3 has 14 residues. Germline assignment: CDR1 GTSNPN and CDR2 SVGIG (reference sequence).

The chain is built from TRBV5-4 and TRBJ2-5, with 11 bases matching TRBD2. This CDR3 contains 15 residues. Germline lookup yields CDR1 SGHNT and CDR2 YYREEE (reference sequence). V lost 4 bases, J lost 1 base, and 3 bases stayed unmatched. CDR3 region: CASSDGTSGQETQYF. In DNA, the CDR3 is TGTGCCAGCAGCGACGGGACTAGCGGCCAAGAGACCCAGTACTTC.

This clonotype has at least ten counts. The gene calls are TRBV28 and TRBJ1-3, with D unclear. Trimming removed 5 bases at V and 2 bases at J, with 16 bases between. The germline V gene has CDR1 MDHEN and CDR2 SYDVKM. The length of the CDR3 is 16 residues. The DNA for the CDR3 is TGTGCCAGCAGTCCGGGGTCTAATCAAGCTGGAAACACCATATATTTT. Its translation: CASSPGSNQAGNTIYF.

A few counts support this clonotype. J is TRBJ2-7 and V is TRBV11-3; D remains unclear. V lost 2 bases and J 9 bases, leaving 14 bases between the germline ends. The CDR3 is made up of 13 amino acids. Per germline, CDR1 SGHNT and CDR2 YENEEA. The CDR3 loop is CASSLSLADAQYF. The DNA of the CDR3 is TGTGCCAGCAGCTTAAGCTTGGCCGACGCGCAGTACTTC. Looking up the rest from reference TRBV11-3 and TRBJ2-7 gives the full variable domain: EAGVVQSPRYKIIEKKQPVAFWCNPISGHNTLYWYLQNLGQGPELLIRYENEEAVDDSQLPKDRFSAERLKGVDSTLKIQPAELGDSAVYLCASSLSLADAQYFGPGTRLTVT.

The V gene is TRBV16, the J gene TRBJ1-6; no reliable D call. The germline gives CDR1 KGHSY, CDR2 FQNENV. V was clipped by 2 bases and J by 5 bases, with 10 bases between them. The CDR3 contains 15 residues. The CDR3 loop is CASSQIVRHNSPLHF. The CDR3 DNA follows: TGTGCCAGCAGCCAAATAGTCCGCCATAATTCACCCCTCCACTTT.

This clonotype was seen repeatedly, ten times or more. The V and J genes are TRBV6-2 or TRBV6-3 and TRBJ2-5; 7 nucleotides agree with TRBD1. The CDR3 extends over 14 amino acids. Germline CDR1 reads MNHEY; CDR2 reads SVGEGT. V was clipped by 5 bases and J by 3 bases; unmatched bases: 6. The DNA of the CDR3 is TGTGCCAGCAGTCGCCGGGACAGCAAAGAGACCCAGTACTTC. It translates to CASSRRDSKETQYF.

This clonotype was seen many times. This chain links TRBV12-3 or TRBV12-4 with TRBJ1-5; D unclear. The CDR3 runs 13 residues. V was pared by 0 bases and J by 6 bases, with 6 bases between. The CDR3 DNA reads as TGTGCCAGCAGTTTAGCGCTTGCTCAGCCCCAGCATTTT. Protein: CASSLALAQPQHF.

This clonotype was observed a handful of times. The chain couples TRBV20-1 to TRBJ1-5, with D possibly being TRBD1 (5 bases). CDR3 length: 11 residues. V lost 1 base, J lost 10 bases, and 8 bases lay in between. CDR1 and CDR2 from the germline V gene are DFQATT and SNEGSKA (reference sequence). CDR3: CSARAGDPQHF. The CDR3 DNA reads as TGCAGTGCTAGAGCCGGGGACCCCCAGCATTTT.

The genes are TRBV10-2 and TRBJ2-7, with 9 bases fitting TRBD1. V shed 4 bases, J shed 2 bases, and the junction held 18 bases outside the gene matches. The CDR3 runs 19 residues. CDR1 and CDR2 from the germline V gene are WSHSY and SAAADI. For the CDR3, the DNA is TGCGCCAGCAGTGGAGAGGGGGACAGGGAAAGGGAGGGGCCCTACGAGCAGTACTTC. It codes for CASSGEGDREREGPYEQYF.

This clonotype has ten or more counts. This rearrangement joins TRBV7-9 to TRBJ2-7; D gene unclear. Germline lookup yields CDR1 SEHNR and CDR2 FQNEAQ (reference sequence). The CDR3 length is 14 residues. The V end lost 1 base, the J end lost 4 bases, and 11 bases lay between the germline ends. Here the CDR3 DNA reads TGTGCCAGCAGCTTAGGCCCACAAGATTACGAGCAGTACTTC. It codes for CASSLGPQDYEQYF. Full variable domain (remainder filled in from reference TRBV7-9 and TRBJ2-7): DTGVSQNPRHKITKRGQNVTFRCDPISEHNRLYWYRQTLGQGPEFLTYFQNEAQLEKSRLLSDRFSAERPKGSFSTLEIQRTEQGDSAMYLCASSLGPQDYEQYFGPGTRLTVT.

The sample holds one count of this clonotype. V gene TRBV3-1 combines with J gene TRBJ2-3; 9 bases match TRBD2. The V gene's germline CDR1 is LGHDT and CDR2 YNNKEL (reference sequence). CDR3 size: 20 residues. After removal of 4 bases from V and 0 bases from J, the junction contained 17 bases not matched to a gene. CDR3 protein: CASSPKGLAISQSSTDTQYF. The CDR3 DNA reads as TGTGCCAGCAGCCCCAAGGGACTAGCCATAAGTCAGTCTAGCACAGATACGCAGTATTTT.

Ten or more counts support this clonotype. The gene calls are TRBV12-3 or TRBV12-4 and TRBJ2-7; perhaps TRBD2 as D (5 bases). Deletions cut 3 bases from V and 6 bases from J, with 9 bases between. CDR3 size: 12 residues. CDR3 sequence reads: CASSLGSSEQYF. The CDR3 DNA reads TGTGCCAGCAGTTTGGGGAGTAGCGAGCAGTACTTC.